The T cell receptor (beta chain) under discussion was sequenced for a study of cytomegalovirus exposure and HLA in healthy donors. Whole-study results and caveats: Diagnosis of cytomegalovirus status made by the classifier reportedly showed high specificity and sensitivity.

Repertoires were generated with immunoSEQ multiplex PCR, while TCRdb's copy carries only in-frame clones and drops some. The sample has roughly 49,000 clones, around 94% seen once. This clone has only one observation. Its antigen is currently unknown. V dropped 6 bases and J dropped 5; count of bases not matched to a gene: 12. The CDR3 extends over 17 amino acids. Germline loops: CDR1 MDHEN, CDR2 SYDVKM. Material: PBMCs. This receptor was obtained from a woman under 30 in good health and CMV-seropositive. The rearrangement joins TRBV28 to TRBJ2-2; TRBD1 agrees at 10 bases. In nucleotides, the CDR3 is TGTGCCAGCAGCAGCGACAGGGGGCTTCTAGGGACCGGGGAGCTGTTTTTT. The encoded protein is CASSSDRGLLGTGELFF.